This TCR beta chain was recovered during a study of blood T cell repertoires in COVID-19 (dated by TCRdb to about 2020). In the study overall: Collaborator samples came from the United States, Italy and Spain and covered acute and convalescent phases of COVID-19. Subjects who had been exposed to COVID-19, were actively infected with it, or had recovered from it provided the deeply sampled blood TCRbeta repertoires that made up the dataset. The material from the prospective study consisted of cDNA or gDNA derived from T cells, B-cell-depleted T cells, or PBMCs. The repertoires were made available in a free public database intended to serve as a resource for research on the immune response to SARS-CoV-2. Samples came from the ongoing ImmuneRACE study (first 160 participants) plus 1,254 subjects from 6 global collaborators. Where available, HLA class I and class II types were obtained from metadata supplied by the sample provider rather than from assay-based typing. The sample metadata nearly always contained a de-identified subject ID, COVID-19 status, age in years and sex.

Notes on this clone: Its antigen target is currently unknown. Base-call qualities are not available, and no considerably larger clone is one nucleotide away.

TCRbeta CDR3 regions were amplified from genomic DNA using the immunoSEQ Assay, a bias-controlled multiplex PCR. In the paper's pipeline: The number of nucleated cells in each sample was estimated by amplification of reference gene primers within the assay. To quantify the absolute abundance of each unique TCRbeta CDR3 rearrangement, sequence reads were collapsed and filtered. For each sample, productive Simpson clonality was calculated as the square root of Simpson's diversity index across productive rearrangements. Drawn from immuneACCESS, this table holds only the in-frame rearrangements with V and J called that TCRdb kept. Clones are partly lost; checked studies trace under half to an unresolved V gene and leave the rest unexplained. The DNA was the basis for D and trimming; V, J and clone size are from that table. This sample has 130,000 to 150,000 clones in its table, and roughly 90% of those were observed once. The biggest ten clones account for 2% to 2.5% of the sample.

The collaborating institutions used their own protocols to collect whole blood in K2EDTA tubes. For TCRbeta analysis, collaborators shipped samples in one of three forms: frozen whole blood, isolated PBMCs, or DNA extracted from either of those sample types. The CDR3 runs 15 amino acids, cysteine and phenylalanine included. Only CDR3 DNA is held: 45 bases, read in frame from base 1. Sequences LGHNA (CDR1) and YSLEER (CDR2) are obtained from the germline V gene. From V the trimming removes 4 bases and from J it removes 7 bases, while the gene matches leave 11 bases of the junction unaccounted for. Here is what the overall study found, with its caveats: The amount of clinical and demographic metadata varied by source and participant and was provided uncurated.

The V and J segments used are TRBV4-3 and TRBJ1-2; 8 of the junction bases match TRBD1. Sequenced sample: peripheral blood. The TCR sequence derives from a human donor in a cohort sampled during active COVID-19. The sequenced DNA is TGCGCCAGCAGCCGATTTGGACAGGGATCTATTGGCTACACCTTC. Translated, it reads CASSRFGQGSIGYTF.